The entry below gives a single TCR beta chain sequence along with its context. Its specificity is not known. A much larger clone lies one base from this, so it may be a read error. These data belong to a study of Graves' ophthalmopathy and Graves' hyperthyroidism. At the level of the study: No treatment had been given when peripheral blood was collected at initial diagnosis.

This CDR3 has 14 residues. Germline CDR1 and CDR2: SGDLS and YYNGEE. Amplified TCR beta CDR3 regions were obtained using RNA transcripts as template. RT-PCR with HTBI primers came first, then second-round multiplex PCR. TCRdb passed the multiplex PCR reads through MiXCR, listing each CDR3 protein once. The data show about 500,000 distinct CDR3 sequences, with around an eighth seen just once and around 9.8% held by the top ten. The PBMCs were taken from around 9 ml of fresh peripheral blood. Regarding the study as a whole: A model of 13 signatures distinguished ophthalmopathy from stable hyperthyroidism at 85% to 90% sensitivity and roughly 81% specificity. Ophthalmopathy progression was predicted with about 71% sensitivity and about 72% specificity.

The V and J genes are TRBV9 and TRBJ1-1, with D hard to call. Sequences were obtained from blood. This TCR came from a woman aged 25 to 39 with Graves' ophthalmopathy. The CDR3 DNA is TGTGCCATCAGCTCGACGAACGGTAACACTGAAGCTTTCTTT. Amino acid sequence: CAISSTNGNTEAFF.